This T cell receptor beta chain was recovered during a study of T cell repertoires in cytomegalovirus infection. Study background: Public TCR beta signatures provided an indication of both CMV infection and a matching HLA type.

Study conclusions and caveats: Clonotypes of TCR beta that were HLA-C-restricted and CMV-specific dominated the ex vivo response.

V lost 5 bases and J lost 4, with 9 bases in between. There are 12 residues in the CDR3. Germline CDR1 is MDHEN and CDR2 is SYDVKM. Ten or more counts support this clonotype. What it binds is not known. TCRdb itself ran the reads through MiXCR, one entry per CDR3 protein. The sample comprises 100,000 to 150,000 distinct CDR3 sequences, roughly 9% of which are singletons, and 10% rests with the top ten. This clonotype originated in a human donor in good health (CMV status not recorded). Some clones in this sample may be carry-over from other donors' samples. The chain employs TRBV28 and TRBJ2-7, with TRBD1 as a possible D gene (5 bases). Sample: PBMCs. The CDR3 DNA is TGTGCCAGCAGTCTCAGGGTTTACGAGCAGTACTTC. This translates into CASSLRVYEQYF.